What follows describes a single TCR beta chain. The antigen is undetermined. The PCR had 60 Vbeta and 13 Jbeta primers. Sequencing used immunoSEQ multiplex PCR; TCRdb keeps in-frame clones, though not all of them. The repertoire holds about 160,000 clones, with around 85% as singletons. Germline assignment: CDR1 SGHDN and CDR2 FVKESK. The V segment lost 5 bases and the J segment 5 bases; nucleotides outside the gene matches: 5. The CDR3 runs to 14 residues. These data come from a study of cytomegalovirus exposure and HLA in healthy donors. Study findings and constraints: Per a later analysis, HLA-associated TCR beta chains showed more clonal expansion than other, equally common TCR beta chains. The classifier reportedly diagnosed cytomegalovirus status with high sensitivity and specificity.

The sequenced sample was PBMCs. The V call is TRBV14, the J call TRBJ2-5, with 10 bases fitting TRBD1. The source is a human donor in good health. The CDR3 DNA reads TGTGCCAGCAGCTTACGGGACAGGGGTGAGACCCAGTACTTC. Encoded protein: CASSLRDRGETQYF.